The clone carrying this T cell receptor (beta chain) was detected ten times or more. Original handling: Reference gene primer amplification in the assay estimated nucleated cell counts. The repertoire was sequenced with immunoSEQ multiplex PCR; TCRdb's copy has only in-frame clones and lacks some. The V and J calls and clone size come from that table; D and trimming were worked out from the DNA. The table has roughly 240,000 clones, 85% seen once. The record originates from a study of blood T cell repertoires in COVID-19. At the level of the study: Samples came from the United States, Italy and Spain, spanning acute and convalescent COVID-19. T cells, B-cell-depleted T cells, or PBMCs provided the cDNA or gDNA that served as material.

While infection was still active, Seattle patients were enrolled and then followed longitudinally. The germline gives CDR1 GTSNPN, CDR2 SVGIG (reference sequence). The J segment lost 2 bases and the V segment lost 4 bases, leaving 7 bases of the junction unmatched. This CDR3 comprises 14 residues. Sequencing was done on a sample of peripheral blood. The rearrangement uses TRBV30 and TRBJ1-1; 7 nucleotides agree with TRBD1. The receptor comes from a man in his forties or fifties with COVID-19, enrolled during active disease. The CDR3 protein is CAWIYRDRNTEAFF. DNA for the CDR3: TGTGCCTGGATTTACCGGGACAGAAACACTGAAGCTTTCTTT.